This T cell receptor (beta chain) is drawn from a study of blood T cell repertoires in COVID-19. Study information: The origin of the acute and convalescent COVID-19 samples was the United States, Italy and Spain.

In the original analysis: Estimated nucleated cell counts came from reference gene primer amplification. Only in-frame clones appear in the TCRdb table, and some are missing; sequencing was by immunoSEQ multiplex PCR. V and J calls and clone size are those listed in that table; D and trimming were worked out from the DNA. This table has around 120,000 clones, 78% appearing once. V was shortened by 3 bases and J by 6 bases, with 9 bases between the two germline ends. The CDR3 contains 13 residues. The chain couples TRBV12-3 or TRBV12-4 to TRBJ2-1; D may be TRBD1 (5 bases). This receptor was obtained from a man aged 65 to 85 with acute or convalescent COVID-19. The sequenced material came from peripheral blood. The CDR3 sequence: CASSFPGFNEQFF. The CDR3 DNA reads TGTGCCAGCAGTTTCCCAGGGTTCAATGAGCAGTTCTTC.